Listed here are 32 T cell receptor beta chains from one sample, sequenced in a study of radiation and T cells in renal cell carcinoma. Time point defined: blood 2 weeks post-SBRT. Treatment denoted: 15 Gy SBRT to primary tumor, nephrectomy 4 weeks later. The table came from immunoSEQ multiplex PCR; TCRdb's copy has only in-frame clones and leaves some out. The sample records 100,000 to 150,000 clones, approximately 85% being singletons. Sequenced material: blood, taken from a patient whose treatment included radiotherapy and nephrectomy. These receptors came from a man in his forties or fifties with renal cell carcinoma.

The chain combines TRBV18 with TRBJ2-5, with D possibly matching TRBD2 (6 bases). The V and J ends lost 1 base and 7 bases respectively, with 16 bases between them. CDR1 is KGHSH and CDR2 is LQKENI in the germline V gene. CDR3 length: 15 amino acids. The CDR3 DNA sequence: TGTGCCAGCTCACCACAGAGGGACTCTAGATGGACCCAGTACTTC. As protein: CASSPQRDSRWTQYF.

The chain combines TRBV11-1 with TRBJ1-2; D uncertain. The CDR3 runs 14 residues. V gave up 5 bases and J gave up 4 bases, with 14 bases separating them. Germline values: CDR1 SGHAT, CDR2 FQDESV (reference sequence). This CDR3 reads CASSTTYSPYGYTF. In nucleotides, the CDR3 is TGTGCCAGCAGCACGACCTATTCCCCCTATGGCTACACCTTC.

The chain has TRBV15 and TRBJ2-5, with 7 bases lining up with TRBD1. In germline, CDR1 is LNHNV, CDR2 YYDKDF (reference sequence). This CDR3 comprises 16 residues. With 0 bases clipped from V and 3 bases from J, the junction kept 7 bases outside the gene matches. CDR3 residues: CATSRDSGGIEETQYF. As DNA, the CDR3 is TGTGCCACCAGCAGAGATTCAGGGGGAATTGAAGAGACCCAGTACTTC. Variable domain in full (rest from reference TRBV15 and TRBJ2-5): DAMVIQNPRYQVTQFGKPVTLSCSQTLNHNVMYWYQQKSSQAPKLLFHYYDKDFNNEADTPDNFQSRRPNTSFCFLDIRSPGLGDTAMYLCATSRDSGGIEETQYFGPGTRLLVL.

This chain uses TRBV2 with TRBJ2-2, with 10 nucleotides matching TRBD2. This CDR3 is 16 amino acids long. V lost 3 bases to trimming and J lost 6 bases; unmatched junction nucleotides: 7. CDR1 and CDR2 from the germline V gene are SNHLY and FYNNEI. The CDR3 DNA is TGTGCCAGCAGTGATTGGGCTAGCGGGGGTTCCGGGGAGCTGTTTTTT. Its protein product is CASSDWASGGSGELFF.

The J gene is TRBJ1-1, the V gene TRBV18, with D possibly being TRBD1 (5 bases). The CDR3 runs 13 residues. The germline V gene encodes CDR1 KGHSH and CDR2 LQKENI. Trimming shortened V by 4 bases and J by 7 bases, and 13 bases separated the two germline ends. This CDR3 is CASSQNRDGEAFF. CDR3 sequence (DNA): TGTGCCAGCTCACAAAACCGGGACGGTGAAGCTTTCTTT.

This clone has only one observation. The CDR3 region is CASSLSGSRGQETQYF. CDR3 in DNA: TGTGCCAGCAGCTTGAGCGGGTCCCGAGGCCAAGAGACCCAGTACTTC. The gene calls are TRBV5-5 and TRBJ2-5, with D possibly being TRBD2 (6 bases). Per the germline V gene, CDR1 is SGHKS and CDR2 is YYEKEE (reference sequence). This CDR3 spans 16 amino acids. The V end was cut by 1 base, the J end by 1 base, with 14 bases between.

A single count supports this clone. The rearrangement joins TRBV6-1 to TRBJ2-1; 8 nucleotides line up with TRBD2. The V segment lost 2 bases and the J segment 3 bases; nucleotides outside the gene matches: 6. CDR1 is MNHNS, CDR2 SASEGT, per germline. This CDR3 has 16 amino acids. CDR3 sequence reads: CASSEWSGGGYNEQFF. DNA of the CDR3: TGTGCCAGCAGTGAATGGAGCGGGGGCGGCTACAATGAGCAGTTCTTC.

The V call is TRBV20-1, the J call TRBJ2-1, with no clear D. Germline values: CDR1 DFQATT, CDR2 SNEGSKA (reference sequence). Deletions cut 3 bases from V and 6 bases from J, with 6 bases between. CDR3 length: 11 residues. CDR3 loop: CSASSFNEQFF. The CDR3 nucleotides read TGCAGTGCTAGTAGTTTCAATGAGCAGTTCTTC.

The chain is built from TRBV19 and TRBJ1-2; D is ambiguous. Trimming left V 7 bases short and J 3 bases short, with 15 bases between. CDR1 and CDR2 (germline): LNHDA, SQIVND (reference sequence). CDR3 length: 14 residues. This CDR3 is CASTPAVGYYGYTF. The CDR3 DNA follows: TGTGCCAGTACTCCTGCGGTAGGGTACTATGGCTACACCTTC.

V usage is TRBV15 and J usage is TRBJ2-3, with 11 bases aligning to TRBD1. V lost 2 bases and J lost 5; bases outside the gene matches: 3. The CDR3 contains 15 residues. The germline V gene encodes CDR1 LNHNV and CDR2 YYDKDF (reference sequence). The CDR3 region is CATSRWTGGQDTQYF. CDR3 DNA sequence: TGTGCCACCAGCAGATGGACAGGGGGCCAAGATACGCAGTATTTT.

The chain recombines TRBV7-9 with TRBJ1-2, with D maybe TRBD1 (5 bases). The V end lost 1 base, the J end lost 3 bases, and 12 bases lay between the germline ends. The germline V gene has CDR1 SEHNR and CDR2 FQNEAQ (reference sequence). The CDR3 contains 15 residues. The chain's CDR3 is CASSLGRGEDYGYTF. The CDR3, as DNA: TGTGCCAGCAGCTTAGGGAGGGGCGAAGACTATGGCTACACCTTC.

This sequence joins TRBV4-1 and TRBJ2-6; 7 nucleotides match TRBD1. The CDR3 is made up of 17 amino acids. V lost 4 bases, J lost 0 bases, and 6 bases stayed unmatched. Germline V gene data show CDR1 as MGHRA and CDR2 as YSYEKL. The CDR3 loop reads CASSLWDRHSGANVLTF. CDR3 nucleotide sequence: TGCGCCAGCAGCCTTTGGGACAGACACTCTGGGGCCAACGTCCTGACTTTC.

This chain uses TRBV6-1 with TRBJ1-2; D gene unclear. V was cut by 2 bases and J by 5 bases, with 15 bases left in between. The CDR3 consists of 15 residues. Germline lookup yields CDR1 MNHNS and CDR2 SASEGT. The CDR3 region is CASSEMVGTAYGYTF. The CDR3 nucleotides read TGTGCCAGCAGTGAAATGGTCGGCACAGCTTATGGCTACACCTTC.

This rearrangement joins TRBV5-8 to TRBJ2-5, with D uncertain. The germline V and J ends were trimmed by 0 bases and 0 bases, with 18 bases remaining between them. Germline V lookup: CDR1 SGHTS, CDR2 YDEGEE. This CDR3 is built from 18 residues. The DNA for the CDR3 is TGTGCCAGCAGCTTGGTATTACAGTCCAATGTAAACCAAGAGACCCAGTACTTC. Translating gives CASSLVLQSNVNQETQYF.

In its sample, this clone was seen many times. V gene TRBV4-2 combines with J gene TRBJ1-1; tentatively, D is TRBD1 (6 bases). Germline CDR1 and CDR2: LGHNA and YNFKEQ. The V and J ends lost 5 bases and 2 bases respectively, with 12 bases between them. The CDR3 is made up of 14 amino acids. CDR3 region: CASSTSGVNTEAFF. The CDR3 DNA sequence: TGTGCCAGCAGCACATCAGGGGTTAACACTGAAGCTTTCTTT.

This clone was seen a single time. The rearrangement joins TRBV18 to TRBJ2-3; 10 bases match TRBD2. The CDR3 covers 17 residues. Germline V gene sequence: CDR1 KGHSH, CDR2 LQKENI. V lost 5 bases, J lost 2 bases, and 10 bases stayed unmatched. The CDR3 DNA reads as TGTGCCAGCTCATACGCACAACTAGCGGGGCTCACAGATACGCAGTATTTT. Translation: CASSYAQLAGLTDTQYF.

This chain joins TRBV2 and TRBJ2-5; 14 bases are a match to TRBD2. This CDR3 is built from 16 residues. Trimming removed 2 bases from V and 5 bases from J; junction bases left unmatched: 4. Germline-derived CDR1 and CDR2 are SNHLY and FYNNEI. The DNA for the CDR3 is TGTGCCAGCAGTGAATCGACTAGCGGGGGGGCCGAGACCCAGTACTTC. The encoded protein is CASSESTSGGAETQYF.

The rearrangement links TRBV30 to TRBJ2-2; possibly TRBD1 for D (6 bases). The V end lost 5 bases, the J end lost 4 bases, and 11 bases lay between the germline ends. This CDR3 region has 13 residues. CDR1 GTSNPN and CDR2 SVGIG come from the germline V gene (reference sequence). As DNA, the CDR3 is TGTGCCTGGTCTGGACAGCCCACCGGGGAGCTGTTTTTT. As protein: CAWSGQPTGELFF.

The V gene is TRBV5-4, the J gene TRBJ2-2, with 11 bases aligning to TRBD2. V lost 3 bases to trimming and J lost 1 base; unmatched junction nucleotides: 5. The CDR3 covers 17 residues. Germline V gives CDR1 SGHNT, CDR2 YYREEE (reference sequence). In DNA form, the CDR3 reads TGTGCCAGCAGCTCGATGGGGACTAGCGGGAACACCGGGGAGCTGTTTTTT. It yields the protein CASSSMGTSGNTGELFF.

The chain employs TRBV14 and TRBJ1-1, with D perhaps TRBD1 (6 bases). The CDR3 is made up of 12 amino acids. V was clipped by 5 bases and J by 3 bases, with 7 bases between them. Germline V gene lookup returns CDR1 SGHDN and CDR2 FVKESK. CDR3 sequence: CASSWTDTEAFF. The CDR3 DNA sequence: TGTGCCAGCAGCTGGACAGACACTGAAGCTTTCTTT.

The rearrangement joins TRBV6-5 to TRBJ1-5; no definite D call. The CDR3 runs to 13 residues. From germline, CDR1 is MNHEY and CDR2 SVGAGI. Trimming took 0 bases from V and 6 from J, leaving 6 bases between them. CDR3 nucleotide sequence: TGTGCCAGCAGTTACTCGATGATTCAGCCCCAGCATTTT. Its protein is CASSYSMIQPQHF.

The CDR3 here is CASSLGRGGVSRYNEQFF. CDR3 sequence (DNA): TGTGCCAGCAGCTTAGGGCGCGGGGGCGTCTCTCGGTACAATGAGCAGTTCTTC. The chain carries TRBV11-2 and TRBJ2-1; D perhaps matches TRBD2 (7 bases). Germline CDR1 SGHAT, CDR2 FQNNGV. Trimming pared 1 base from V and 4 bases from J, leaving 20 bases between. The CDR3 runs 18 residues.

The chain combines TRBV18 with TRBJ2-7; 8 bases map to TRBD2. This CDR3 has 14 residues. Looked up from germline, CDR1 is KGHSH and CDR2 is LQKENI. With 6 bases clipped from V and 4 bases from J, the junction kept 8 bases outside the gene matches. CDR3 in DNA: TGTGCCAGCTCCCTCGGGAGGGGCAATTACGAGCAGTACTTC. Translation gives CASSLGRGNYEQYF.

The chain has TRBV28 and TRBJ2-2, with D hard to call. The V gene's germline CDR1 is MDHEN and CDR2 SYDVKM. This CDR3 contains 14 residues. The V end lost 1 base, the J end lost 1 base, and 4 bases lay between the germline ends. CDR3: CASSLSQNTGELFF. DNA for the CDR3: TGTGCCAGCAGTTTATCCCAGAACACCGGGGAGCTGTTTTTT.

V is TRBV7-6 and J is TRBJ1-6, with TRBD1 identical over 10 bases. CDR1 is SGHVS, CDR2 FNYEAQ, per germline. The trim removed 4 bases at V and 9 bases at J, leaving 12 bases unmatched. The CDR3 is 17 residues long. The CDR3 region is CASSSQLAGTGVSPLHF. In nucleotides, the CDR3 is TGTGCCAGCAGCTCACAACTCGCCGGGACAGGGGTTTCACCCCTCCACTTT.

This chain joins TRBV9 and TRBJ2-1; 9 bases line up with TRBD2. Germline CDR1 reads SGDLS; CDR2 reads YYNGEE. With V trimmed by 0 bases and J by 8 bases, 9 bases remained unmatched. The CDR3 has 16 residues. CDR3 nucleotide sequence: TGTGCCAGCAGCGTAGCATCGCGGGGGGGCTTGGATGAGCAGTTCTTC. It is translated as CASSVASRGGLDEQFF.

The CDR3 bases are TGTGCCAGCAGGACACCGGGACTAGCGGGAGGCCGCGGGTACGAGCAGTACTTC. It translates to CASRTPGLAGGRGYEQYF. The chain joins TRBV28 to TRBJ2-7, with TRBD2 identical over 15 bases. The V segment lost 6 bases and the J segment 4 bases; nucleotides outside the gene matches: 13. CDR3 length equals 18 residues. Per germline, CDR1 MDHEN and CDR2 SYDVKM.

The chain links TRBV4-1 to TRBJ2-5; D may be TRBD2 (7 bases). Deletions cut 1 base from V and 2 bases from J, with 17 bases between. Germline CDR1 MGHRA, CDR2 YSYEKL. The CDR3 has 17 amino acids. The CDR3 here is CASSQGLTGGRQETQYF. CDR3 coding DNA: TGCGCCAGCAGCCAAGGACTAACGGGGGGCCGACAAGAGACCCAGTACTTC.

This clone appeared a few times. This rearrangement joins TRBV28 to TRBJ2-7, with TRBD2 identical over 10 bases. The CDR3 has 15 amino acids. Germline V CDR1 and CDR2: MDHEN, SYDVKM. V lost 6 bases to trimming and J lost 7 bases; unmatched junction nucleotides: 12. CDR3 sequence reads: CASSRLLAGVGEQYF. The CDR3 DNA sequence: TGTGCCAGCAGCCGACTGCTAGCGGGAGTCGGTGAGCAGTACTTC.

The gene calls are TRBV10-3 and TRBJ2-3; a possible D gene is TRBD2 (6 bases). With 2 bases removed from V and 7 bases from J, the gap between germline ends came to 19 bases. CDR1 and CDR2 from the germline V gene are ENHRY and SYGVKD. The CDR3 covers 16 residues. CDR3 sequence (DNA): TGTGCCATCAGTGAGCGGGGGACCCGGGGAGCGAATACGCAGTATTTT. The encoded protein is CAISERGTRGANTQYF.

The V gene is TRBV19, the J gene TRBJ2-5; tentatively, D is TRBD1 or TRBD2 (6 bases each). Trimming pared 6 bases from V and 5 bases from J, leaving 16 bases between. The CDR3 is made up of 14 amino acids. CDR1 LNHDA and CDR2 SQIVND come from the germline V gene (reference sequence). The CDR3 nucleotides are TGTGCCAGTAGACCGACCGGGGGCGCGGAGACCCAGTACTTC. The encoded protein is CASRPTGGAETQYF.

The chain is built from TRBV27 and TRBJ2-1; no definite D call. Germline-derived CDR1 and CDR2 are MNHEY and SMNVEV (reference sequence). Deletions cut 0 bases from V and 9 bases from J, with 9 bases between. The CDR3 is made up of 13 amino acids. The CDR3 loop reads CASSLSTWAEQFF. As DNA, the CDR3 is TGTGCCAGCAGTTTATCGACGTGGGCTGAGCAGTTCTTC.